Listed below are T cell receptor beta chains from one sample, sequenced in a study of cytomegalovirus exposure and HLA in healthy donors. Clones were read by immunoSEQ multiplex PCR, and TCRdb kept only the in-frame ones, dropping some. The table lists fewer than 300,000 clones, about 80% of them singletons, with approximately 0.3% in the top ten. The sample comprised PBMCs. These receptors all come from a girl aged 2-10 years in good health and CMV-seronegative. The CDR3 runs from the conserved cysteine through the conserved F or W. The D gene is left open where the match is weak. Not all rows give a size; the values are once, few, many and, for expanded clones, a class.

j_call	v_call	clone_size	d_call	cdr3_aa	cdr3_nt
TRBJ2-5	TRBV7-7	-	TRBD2	CASSLGGLAGEETQYF	TGTGCCAGCAGCTTAGGGGGACTAGCGGGAGAAGAGACCCAGTACTTC
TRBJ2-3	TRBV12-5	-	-	CASGVQSATDTQYF	TGTGCTAGTGGAGTTCAGAGCGCCACAGATACGCAGTATTTT
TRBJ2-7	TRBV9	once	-	CASSVEDWSYEQYF	TGTGCCAGCAGCGTAGAGGACTGGTCCTACGAGCAGTACTTC
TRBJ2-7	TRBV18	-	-	CASSPPFRTSPIYEQYF	TGTGCCAGCTCACCACCCTTTAGGACAAGCCCCATCTACGAGCAGTACTTC
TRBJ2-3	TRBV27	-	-	CASSFLASTDTQYF	TGTGCCAGCAGTTTCCTAGCGAGCACAGATACGCAGTATTTT
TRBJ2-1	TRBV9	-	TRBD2	CASSRGLAGEYEQFF	TGTGCCAGCAGTCGCGGACTAGCGGGAGAATATGAGCAGTTCTTC
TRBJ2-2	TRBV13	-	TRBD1	CASSRDRDMVAGELFF	TGTGCCAGCAGCCGAGACAGGGACATGGTGGCCGGGGAGCTGTTTTTT
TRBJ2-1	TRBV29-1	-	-	CSVDFGQIPYNEQFF	TGCAGCGTTGACTTCGGACAGATCCCCTACAATGAGCAGTTCTTC
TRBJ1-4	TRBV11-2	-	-	CASSFPGPTNEKLFF	TGTGCCAGCAGCTTTCCAGGGCCGACTAATGAAAAACTGTTTTTT
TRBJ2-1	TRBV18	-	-	CASSPVGDNEQFF	TGTGCCAGCTCACCAGTAGGGGACAATGAGCAGTTCTTC
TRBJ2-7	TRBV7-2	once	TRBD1	CASSGTGTVSYEQYF	TGTGCCAGCAGCGGGACCGGGACAGTCTCCTACGAGCAGTACTTC
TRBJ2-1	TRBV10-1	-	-	CASSESQGLALYNEQFF	TGCGCCAGCAGTGAGTCCCAGGGGTTGGCACTTTACAATGAGCAGTTCTTC
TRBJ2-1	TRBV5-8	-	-	CASSLMLGSIEQFF	TGTGCCAGCAGCTTGATGTTAGGGAGTATTGAGCAGTTCTTC
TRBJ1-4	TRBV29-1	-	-	CSVGSPQQLFF	TGCAGCGTTGGGAGCCCTCAGCAACTGTTTTTT
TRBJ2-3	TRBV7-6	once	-	CASSLAYGRIDTQYF	TGTGCCAGCAGCTTAGCGTATGGCAGGATAGATACGCAGTATTTT
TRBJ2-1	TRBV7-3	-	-	CASSLLGYNEQFF	TGTGCCAGCAGCTTACTAGGTTACAATGAGCAGTTCTTC
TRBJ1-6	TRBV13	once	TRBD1	CASSLRDRAPYSPLHF	TGTGCCAGCAGCTTACGGGACAGGGCCCCTTATTCACCCCTCCACTTT
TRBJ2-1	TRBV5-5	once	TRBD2	CASSWSGGNEQFF	TGTGCCAGCAGCTGGTCGGGAGGCAATGAGCAGTTCTTC
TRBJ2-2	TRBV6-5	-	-	CASSLGGDGELFF	TGTGCCAGCAGCCTGGGGGGAGACGGGGAGCTGTTTTTT
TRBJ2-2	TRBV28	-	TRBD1	CASRLMGQPPGELFF	TGTGCCAGCAGACTGATGGGACAGCCGCCCGGGGAGCTGTTTTTT
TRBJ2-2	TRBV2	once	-	CASSVASRPTGELFF	TGTGCCAGCAGTGTGGCTAGCCGGCCCACCGGGGAGCTGTTTTTT
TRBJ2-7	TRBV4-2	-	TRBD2	CASSQATSFEYEQYF	TGTGCCAGCAGCCAAGCGACTAGCTTCGAGTACGAGCAGTACTTC
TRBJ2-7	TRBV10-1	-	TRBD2	CASSDGTSGSSYEQYF	TGCGCCAGCAGTGATGGAACTAGCGGGAGCTCCTACGAGCAGTACTTC
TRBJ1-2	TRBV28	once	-	CASSFIGAGNGYTF	TGTGCCAGCAGTTTCATAGGGGCAGGTAATGGCTACACCTTC
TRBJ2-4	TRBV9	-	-	CASSPRGGAGAKNIQYF	TGTGCCAGCAGCCCAAGGGGGGGGGCGGGGGCCAAAAACATTCAGTACTTC
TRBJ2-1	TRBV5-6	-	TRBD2	CASSFSVLMGGRYNEQFF	TGTGCCAGCAGCTTTTCGGTTCTTATGGGGGGGAGGTACAATGAGCAGTTCTTC
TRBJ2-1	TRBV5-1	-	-	CASKLQLAHMDEQFF	TGCGCCAGCAAACTGCAACTAGCTCATATGGATGAGCAGTTCTTC
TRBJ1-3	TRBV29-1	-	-	CSVEYGGLRSGNTIYF	TGCAGCGTTGAATATGGAGGTCTACGCAGTGGAAACACCATATATTTT
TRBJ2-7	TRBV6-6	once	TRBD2	CASRSGGALGEQYF	TGTGCCAGCAGGAGCGGGGGGGCCCTAGGCGAGCAGTACTTC
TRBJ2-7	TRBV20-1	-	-	CSAMDSYEQYF	TGCAGTGCTATGGACAGCTACGAGCAGTACTTC
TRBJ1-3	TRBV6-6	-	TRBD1	CASSYGTGNGNTIYF	TGTGCCAGCAGTTACGGGACAGGGAACGGAAACACCATATATTTT
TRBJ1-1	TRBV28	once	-	CASSFPGNTEAFF	TGTGCCAGCAGTTTCCCGGGGAACACTGAAGCTTTCTTT
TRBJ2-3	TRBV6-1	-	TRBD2	CASSDVASGLAGLTDTQYF	TGTGCCAGCAGTGACGTAGCTTCGGGACTAGCGGGTCTCACAGATACGCAGTATTTT
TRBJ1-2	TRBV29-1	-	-	CSVETQGNGYTF	TGCAGCGTTGAAACACAGGGCAATGGCTACACCTTC
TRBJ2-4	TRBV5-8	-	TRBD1	CASSRTRGLVNIQYF	TGTGCCAGCAGCAGGACCAGGGGGCTGGTGAACATTCAGTACTTC
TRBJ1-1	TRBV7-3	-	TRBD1	CASNATGVSEATEAFF	TGTGCCAGCAACGCAACAGGGGTTTCGGAGGCGACTGAAGCTTTCTTT
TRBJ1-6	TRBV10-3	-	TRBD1	CAIRDRATNSPLHF	TGTGCCATCAGGGACAGGGCCACGAATTCACCCCTCCACTTT
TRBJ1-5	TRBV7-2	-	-	CASSLDGSQPQHF	TGTGCCAGCAGCTTAGACGGGTCTCAGCCCCAGCATTTT
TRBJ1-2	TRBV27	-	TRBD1	CASRGGQGANYGYTF	TGTGCCAGCAGGGGGGGACAGGGGGCTAACTATGGCTACACCTTC
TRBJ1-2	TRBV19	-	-	CASSIETGNYGYTF	TGTGCCAGTAGTATAGAGACGGGGAACTATGGCTACACCTTC
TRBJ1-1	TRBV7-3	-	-	CASSLSPQDPLNTEAFF	TGTGCCAGCAGCCTAAGCCCACAGGACCCCCTGAACACTGAAGCTTTCTTT
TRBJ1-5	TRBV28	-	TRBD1	CASSLLGDRGRGPQHF	TGTGCCAGCAGTTTATTGGGTGACAGGGGAAGAGGACCCCAGCATTTT
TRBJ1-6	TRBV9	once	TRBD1	CASSVGDRLSPLHF	TGTGCCAGCAGCGTAGGGGACAGGTTGTCACCCCTCCACTTT
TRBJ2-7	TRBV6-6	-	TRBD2	CASSYSFTSGGDEQYF	TGTGCCAGCAGTTACTCTTTTACTAGCGGGGGGGACGAGCAGTACTTC
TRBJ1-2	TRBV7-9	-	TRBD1	CASSLNPLETGLYGYTF	TGTGCCAGCAGCTTAAACCCTCTGGAGACAGGGCTCTATGGCTACACCTTC
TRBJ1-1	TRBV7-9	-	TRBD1	CASSPGTGNHNVNTEAFF	TGTGCCAGCAGCCCCGGGACAGGGAACCATAACGTAAACACTGAAGCTTTCTTT
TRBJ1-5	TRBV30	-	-	CAWSPTRQSGGNQPQHF	TGTGCCTGGAGTCCAACGAGACAGTCAGGGGGCAATCAGCCCCAGCATTTT
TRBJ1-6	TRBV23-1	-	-	CASSHNGQFTYNSPLHF	TGCGCCAGCAGTCACAACGGACAATTCACCTATAATTCACCCCTCCACTTT
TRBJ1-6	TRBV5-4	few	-	CASSYGDNSPLHF	TGTGCCAGCAGCTACGGAGACAATTCACCCCTCCACTTT
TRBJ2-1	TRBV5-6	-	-	CASSPGGVEQFF	TGTGCCAGCAGCCCAGGCGGGGTTGAGCAGTTCTTC
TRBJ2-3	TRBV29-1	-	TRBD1	CSVEVVRTGIRTDTQYF	TGCAGCGTTGAAGTAGTGAGGACAGGGATTAGGACAGATACGCAGTATTTT
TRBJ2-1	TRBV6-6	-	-	CASSYTSRSSYNEQFF	TGTGCCAGCAGTTACACTAGCCGAAGCTCCTACAATGAGCAGTTCTTC
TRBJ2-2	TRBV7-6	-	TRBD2	CASSLVGGRGAGELFF	TGTGCCAGCAGCTTAGTAGGCGGGAGGGGAGCCGGGGAGCTGTTTTTT
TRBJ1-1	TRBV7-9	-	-	CASALGGTEAFF	TGTGCCAGCGCCCTGGGGGGAACTGAAGCTTTCTTT